This T cell receptor (beta chain) is drawn from a study of T cell responses to AZD1222 COVID-19 vaccine. The V and J ends lost 1 base and 1 base respectively, with 3 bases between them. The CDR3 has 13 amino acids. General study results and limits: Clonal diversity was possibly underestimated, and white British individuals and females predominated among donors. Nearly half of spike-specific TCRs reportedly target variant regions that are unmutated in the B.1.351 and B.1.1.7 variants.

Libraries were prepared by immunoSEQ multiplex PCR; TCRdb keeps only in-frame clonotypes and omits some of them. The data hold around 120,000 clones, with roughly 93% observed a single time. For this clone: Its specificity is not known.

The chain joins TRBV12-3 or TRBV12-4 to TRBJ2-3; D not certain. The specimen was peripheral blood, collected 28 days after the second AZD1222 dose. This sequence was found in an adult who received the AZD1222 COVID-19 vaccine. Written as DNA, the CDR3 is TGTGCCAGCAGTTTAGTTGGCACAGATACGCAGTATTTT. It specifies CASSLVGTDTQYF.